The sequence of this T cell receptor beta chain was determined in a study of post-analysis software for immune sequencing data. The TCR beta cDNA libraries carried unique molecular identifiers. Roughly 500,000 cDNA molecules were obtained from around 1 to 9.1 million T cells. TCRdb reanalysed the PCR reads using MiXCR and keeps one entry per CDR3 protein. Among approximately 730,000 distinct CDR3 sequences, just under 30% were seen once, and the ten largest hold around 0.55%. Deletions cut 5 bases from V and 5 bases from J, with 19 bases between. The CDR3 spans 16 residues. Study findings and constraints: Controls had lower frequencies than patients of a handful of TRBV segments, which included TRBV5-6, TRBV5-1 and TRBV20-1. Strong co-clustering by F measure linked samples that shared a preparation batch.

Turning to this clonotype: Its target is not known.

This sequence was found in a girl under 18 with multiple sclerosis. The sequencing input was blood. The chain has TRBV12-3 or TRBV12-4 and TRBJ1-5; D gene unclear. CDR3 residues: CASSPRALGGDQPQHF. DNA for the CDR3: TGTGCCAGCAGTCCCCGGGCCCTGGGAGGCGATCAGCCCCAGCATTTT.